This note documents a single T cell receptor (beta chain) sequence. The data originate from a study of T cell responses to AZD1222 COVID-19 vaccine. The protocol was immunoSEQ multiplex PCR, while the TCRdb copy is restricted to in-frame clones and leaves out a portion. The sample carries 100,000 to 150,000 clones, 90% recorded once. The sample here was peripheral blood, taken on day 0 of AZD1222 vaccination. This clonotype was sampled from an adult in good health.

This CDR3 is CASSSQRGTYEQYF. The CDR3 DNA sequence: TGCGCCAGCAGCTCCCAGCGGGGCACATACGAGCAGTACTTC. This sequence joins TRBV5-1 and TRBJ2-7; 7 positions match TRBD2. V gave up 3 bases and J gave up 4 bases; unmatched junction bases: 7. CDR3 length equals 14 residues. Germline-derived CDR1 and CDR2 are SGHRS and YFSETQ.